Presented here are 28 T cell receptor beta chains from one specimen sequenced in a study of Graves' ophthalmopathy and Graves' hyperthyroidism. Transcripts of RNA were the source for amplifying TCR beta CDR3 regions. Following a first-round RT-PCR that used HTBI primers, a second-round multiplex PCR was carried out. TCRdb reprocessed the multiplex PCR reads via MiXCR and lists one record per CDR3 protein. The data hold over a million distinct CDR3 sequences, with approximately 35% observed a single time. Sequencing was carried out using peripheral blood or thyroid tissue (not recorded which). The source of these receptors is an adult man with Graves' hyperthyroidism.

Comment on this clonotype: This may stem from a read error, because a much larger clone lies one nucleotide away. The chain has TRBV7-2 and TRBJ2-5, with 7 bases fitting TRBD1. The CDR3 is 13 residues long. The germline gives CDR1 SGHTA, CDR2 FQGNSA. J gave up 8 bases and V 8 bases, and 11 bases lay outside the gene matches. CDR3 sequence: CASGSDRPYTQYF. The CDR3 region has the DNA TGTGCCAGCGGCTCGGACAGGCCATATACCCAGTACTTC.

Regarding this clonotype: A much larger clone is a single base away; this may be a read error. V usage is TRBV20-1 and J usage is TRBJ1-5, with D hard to call. The CDR3 runs 14 residues. From germline, CDR1 is DFQATT and CDR2 SNEGSKA (reference sequence). The DNA for the CDR3 is TGCAGTACTAGAGATTTGGGCCTCAATCAGCCCCAGCATTTT. As protein: CSTRDLGLNQPQHF.

This clonotype occurred many times. The V call is TRBV5-1, the J call TRBJ1-2; D not resolved. This CDR3 is built from 14 residues. Germline CDR1 SGHRS, CDR2 YFSETQ. V was pared by 1 base and J by 0 bases, with 7 bases between. CDR3 amino acids: CASSLSSANYGYTF. The DNA of the CDR3 is TGCGCCAGCAGCTTGTCTTCAGCTAACTATGGCTACACCTTC.

Ten or more counts support this clonotype. This chain joins TRBV18 and TRBJ2-7, with D unresolved. Trimming removed 8 bases from V and 4 bases from J, with 12 bases in between. The germline V gene has CDR1 KGHSH and CDR2 LQKENI. The CDR3 extends over 12 amino acids. For the CDR3, the DNA is TGTGCCAGCAGCCCGGGCGCGTACGAGCAGTACTTC. This encodes CASSPGAYEQYF.

Many counts were recorded for this clonotype. V and J are TRBV29-1 and TRBJ2-5, with D possibly matching TRBD2 (5 bases). CDR1 is SQVTM, CDR2 ANQGSEA, per germline. Deletions cut 4 bases from V and 8 bases from J, with 26 bases between. The CDR3 has 16 residues. The CDR3 DNA follows: TGCAGCGTTGGAACGTACCCCGGGGAGATATCGGGAACCCAGTACTTC. Translation gives CSVGTYPGEISGTQYF.

This rearrangement joins TRBV15 to TRBJ1-5, with 9 bases matching TRBD1. V shed 5 bases, J shed 6 bases, and the junction held 5 bases outside the gene matches. The CDR3 length is 14 residues. Germline assignment: CDR1 LNHNV and CDR2 YYDKDF (reference sequence). The CDR3, as DNA: TGTGCCACCAGCTTGACAGGGGGAGGTCAGCCCCAGCATTTT. It yields the protein CATSLTGGGQPQHF.

This clonotype was detected many times. The rearrangement links TRBV10-3 to TRBJ1-2; D remains ambiguous. V lost 3 bases and J 5 bases, leaving 7 bases between the germline ends. Germline values: CDR1 ENHRY, CDR2 SYGVKD. The CDR3 runs to 12 residues. CDR3 coding DNA: TGTGCCATCAGTGAAGCGAATTATGGCTACACCTTC. Its translation: CAISEANYGYTF.

The chain has TRBV12-3 or TRBV12-4 and TRBJ2-7; TRBD2 is a possible D gene (5 bases). The V end lost 6 bases, the J end lost 6 bases, and 15 bases lay between the germline ends. The CDR3 runs to 13 residues. CDR3 nucleotide sequence: TGTGCCAGCAGCAGCCCACTAGAACGCGAGCAGTACTTC. Translation gives CASSSPLEREQYF.

In its sample, this clonotype was seen many times. This chain connects TRBV20-1 to TRBJ1-5; the match to TRBD1 covers 7 bases. Germline V lookup: CDR1 DFQATT, CDR2 SNEGSKA (reference sequence). The CDR3 is 14 amino acids. Trimming removed 5 bases from V and 0 bases from J; junction bases left unmatched: 4. CDR3 DNA sequence: TGCAGTGCTCCGACAGGGAGTAGCAATCAGCCCCAGCATTTT. Translated, it gives CSAPTGSSNQPQHF.

The V gene is TRBV20-1, the J gene TRBJ2-2, with 9 bases lining up with TRBD2. Germline V CDR1 and CDR2: DFQATT, SNEGSKA (reference sequence). J gave up 5 bases and V 0 bases, and 7 bases lay outside the gene matches. There are 16 residues in the CDR3. This CDR3 is CSARDLAGSETGELFF. The DNA for the CDR3 is TGCAGTGCTAGAGATCTAGCGGGGAGTGAAACCGGGGAGCTGTTTTTT.

The table lists this clonotype with many counts. The chain carries TRBV9 and TRBJ1-1, with a tentative D call TRBD1 (5 bases). V lost 0 bases, J lost 1 base, and 10 bases lay in between. Germline V gene data show CDR1 as SGDLS and CDR2 as YYNGEE. The CDR3 runs to 15 residues. This chain's CDR3 is CASSVDPGRNTEAFF. The DNA for the CDR3 is TGTGCCAGCAGCGTAGATCCAGGGCGGAACACTGAAGCTTTCTTT. Full variable domain (outside the CDR3, taken from reference TRBV9 and TRBJ1-1): DSGVTQTPKHLITATGQRVTLRCSPRSGDLSVYWYQQSLDQGLQFLIQYYNGEERAKGNILERFSAQQFPDLHSELNLSSLELGDSALYFCASSVDPGRNTEAFFGQGTRLTVV.

Only a few counts were recorded for this clonotype. The J gene is TRBJ1-1, the V gene TRBV5-6, with 8 nucleotides matching TRBD1. The CDR3 totals 15 residues. The V segment lost 4 bases and the J segment 3 bases; nucleotides outside the gene matches: 8. Looked up from germline, CDR1 is SGHDT and CDR2 is YYEEEE. The CDR3 loop is CASSPGDRTYTEAFF. The CDR3 DNA reads TGTGCCAGCAGCCCTGGGGACAGGACTTACACTGAAGCTTTCTTT.

A few counts support this clonotype. The J gene is TRBJ2-2, the V gene TRBV19, with D possibly being TRBD2 (5 bases). Germline values: CDR1 LNHDA, CDR2 SQIVND (reference sequence). Trimming shortened V by 0 bases and J by 5 bases, and 10 bases separated the two germline ends. The CDR3 has 15 residues. For the CDR3, the DNA is TGTGCCAGTAGTATAGACCAGCGGCTAACCGGGGAGCTGTTTTTT. It translates to CASSIDQRLTGELFF.

This clonotype has ten or more counts. The chain combines TRBV6-1 with TRBJ2-5; 10 positions agree with TRBD1. This CDR3 has 14 amino acids. Trimming at V came to 3 bases and at J to 4 bases, leaving 2 bases not matched to a gene. CDR1 is MNHNS, CDR2 SASEGT, per germline. CDR3 residues: CASSETGGVETQYF. DNA for the CDR3: TGTGCCAGCAGTGAGACAGGGGGCGTAGAGACCCAGTACTTC.

This clonotype has a count of ten or more. The chain couples TRBV19 to TRBJ1-1; D ambiguous. Germline lookup yields CDR1 LNHDA and CDR2 SQIVND (reference sequence). The CDR3 sequence is 14 residues long. V lost 7 bases and J 3 bases, leaving 15 bases between the germline ends. The CDR3 reads CASKQRLEYTEAFF. The DNA of the CDR3 is TGTGCCAGTAAGCAAAGACTTGAATACACTGAAGCTTTCTTT.

This clonotype showed up many times. In DNA form, the CDR3 reads TGTGCCAGCAGCTTACCGGGGGAGGCCTACGAGCAGTACTTC. Its translation is CASSLPGEAYEQYF. V usage is TRBV7-9 and J usage is TRBJ2-7; tentative D call: TRBD2 (6 bases). This CDR3 region has 14 residues. Germline values: CDR1 SEHNR, CDR2 FQNEAQ (reference sequence). The V end was cut by 2 bases, the J end by 2 bases, with 10 bases between.

This clonotype has just one count. V and J are TRBV30 and TRBJ1-5, with D perhaps matching TRBD1 (6 bases). The CDR3 loop spans 15 amino acids. The ends were cut back, 2 bases at V and 0 bases at J, with 11 bases in the middle. Germline values: CDR1 GTSNPN, CDR2 SVGIG (reference sequence). The CDR3 is CAWSPQGYSNQPQHF. The CDR3 DNA reads TGTGCCTGGAGTCCCCAGGGGTATAGCAATCAGCCCCAGCATTTT. Complete variable domain (other parts from reference TRBV30 and TRBJ1-5): SQTIHQWPATLVQPVGSPLSLECTVEGTSNPNLYWYRQAAGRGLQLLFYSVGIGQISSEVPQNLSASRPQDRQFILSSKKLLLSDSGFYLCAWSPQGYSNQPQHFGDGTRLSIL.

The sample holds many counts of this clonotype. The rearrangement joins TRBV9 to TRBJ1-2; no clear D. V shed 4 bases and J shed 0 bases, with 10 bases lying between them. The CDR3 has 14 amino acids. The germline V gene has CDR1 SGDLS and CDR2 YYNGEE. The DNA of the CDR3 is TGTGCCAGCAGCCCGGGCGTGGCTAACTATGGCTACACCTTC. Encoded protein: CASSPGVANYGYTF.

The sample holds a few counts of this clonotype. J is TRBJ1-2 and V is TRBV5-8, with D hard to call. Germline V gives CDR1 SGHTS, CDR2 YDEGEE. CDR3 length: 16 amino acids. V was shortened by 0 bases and J by 7 bases, with 19 bases between the two germline ends. The CDR3 spells CASSLVAFKGVSGYTF. The CDR3 coding sequence is TGTGCCAGCAGCTTGGTAGCCTTTAAAGGAGTGAGTGGCTACACCTTC. The entire variable domain, with the rest obtained from reference TRBV5-8 and TRBJ1-2, is as follows: EAGVTQSPTHLIKTRGQQATLRCSPISGHTSVYWYQQALGLGLQFLLWYDEGEERNRGNFPPRFSGRQFPNYSSELNVNALELEDSALYLCASSLVAFKGVSGYTFGSGTRLTVV.

This clonotype appeared many times. V usage is TRBV29-1 and J usage is TRBJ1-1, with D unclear. The CDR3 has 14 amino acids. Germline CDR1 and CDR2: SQVTM and ANQGSEA. Trimming stripped 4 bases from V and 4 bases from J, with 16 bases between. CDR3 sequence reads: CSVAPEWGATEAFF. The CDR3 nucleotides are TGCAGCGTTGCACCCGAGTGGGGAGCCACTGAAGCTTTCTTT.

This clonotype was counted only a few times. The chain carries TRBV2 and TRBJ2-7; D possibly corresponds to TRBD1 (6 bases). The CDR3 totals 16 residues. The V end was cut by 4 bases, the J end by 0 bases, with 16 bases between. CDR1 and CDR2 from the germline V gene are SNHLY and FYNNEI. CDR3 region: CASSGLLDSYSYEQYF. The CDR3 DNA sequence: TGTGCCAGCAGTGGATTATTGGACAGCTACTCCTACGAGCAGTACTTC.

About this clonotype itself: A single base separates this from a much larger clone, so it may be a read error. This chain connects TRBV7-8 to TRBJ2-7; TRBD2 might be the D (6 bases). CDR3 length equals 16 residues. Germline-derived CDR1 and CDR2 are SGHVS and FQNEAQ. Deletions cut 5 bases from V and 2 bases from J, with 19 bases between. The CDR3 sequence: CASSPEAGTGTYEQYF. DNA of the CDR3: TGTGCCAGCAGCCCAGAGGCCGGGACTGGAACCTACGAGCAGTACTTC.

The chain joins TRBV9 to TRBJ2-2, with 7 bases identical to TRBD2. The CDR3 is 15 amino acids. Trimming took 2 bases from V and 4 from J; bases not matched to a gene: 5. CDR1 SGDLS and CDR2 YYNGEE come from the germline V gene. The CDR3 reads CASSVGTTTTGELFF. The CDR3 DNA reads as TGTGCCAGCAGCGTTGGGACTACGACCACCGGGGAGCTGTTTTTT. Looking up the rest from reference TRBV9 and TRBJ2-2 gives the full variable domain: DSGVTQTPKHLITATGQRVTLRCSPRSGDLSVYWYQQSLDQGLQFLIQYYNGEERAKGNILERFSAQQFPDLHSELNLSSLELGDSALYFCASSVGTTTTGELFFGEGSRLTVL.

In its sample, this clonotype was seen many times. The J gene is TRBJ1-1, the V gene TRBV20-1; tentative D call: TRBD1 (5 bases). The germline V gene has CDR1 DFQATT and CDR2 SNEGSKA (reference sequence). CDR3 length equals 11 residues. V lost 4 bases and J 4 bases, leaving 7 bases between the germline ends. The CDR3 loop is CSAMGGTEAFF. The CDR3, as DNA: TGCAGTGCTATGGGGGGCACTGAAGCTTTCTTT.

The chain employs TRBV4-3 and TRBJ1-6; D not resolved. The germline CDR1 and CDR2 sequences are LGHNA and YSLEER. Between the trimmed V and J ends, which lost 0 bases and 6 bases, there was a span of 9 bases. The CDR3 is 15 amino acids. The CDR3 nucleotides are TGCGCCAGCAGCCAAGACCCCAGTCTTAATTCACCCCTCCACTTT. Translating it yields CASSQDPSLNSPLHF.

Only a few counts were recorded for this clonotype. A much bigger clone sits one base away, suggesting this may be a read error. The rearrangement links TRBV5-1 to TRBJ2-5; D is unresolved. Trimming shortened V by 4 bases and J by 4 bases, and 14 bases separated the two germline ends. From germline, CDR1 is SGHRS and CDR2 YFSETQ. The CDR3 totals 14 residues. For the CDR3, the DNA is TGCGCCAGCAGCCTCCGATCGAGTGGAGAGACCCAGTACTTC. Protein: CASSLRSSGETQYF.

This clonotype was picked up one time. The chain combines TRBV7-2 with TRBJ2-5; D perhaps matches TRBD2 (5 bases). Trimming left V 5 bases short and J 4 bases short, with 14 bases between. This CDR3 is built from 14 residues. Germline V gene sequence: CDR1 SGHTA, CDR2 FQGNSA. In DNA form, the CDR3 reads TGTGCCAGCAGCCTTACGGGGATCCGAGAGACCCAGTACTTC. Translated, it gives CASSLTGIRETQYF.

The chain is built from TRBV15 and TRBJ1-1; 7 positions agree with TRBD1. The length of the CDR3 is 14 residues. In germline, CDR1 is LNHNV, CDR2 YYDKDF (reference sequence). The trim removed 3 bases at V and 5 bases at J, leaving 6 bases unmatched. The CDR3, as DNA: TGTGCCACCAGCAGTACGGGACAGATAACTGAAGCTTTCTTT. The encoded protein is CATSSTGQITEAFF.